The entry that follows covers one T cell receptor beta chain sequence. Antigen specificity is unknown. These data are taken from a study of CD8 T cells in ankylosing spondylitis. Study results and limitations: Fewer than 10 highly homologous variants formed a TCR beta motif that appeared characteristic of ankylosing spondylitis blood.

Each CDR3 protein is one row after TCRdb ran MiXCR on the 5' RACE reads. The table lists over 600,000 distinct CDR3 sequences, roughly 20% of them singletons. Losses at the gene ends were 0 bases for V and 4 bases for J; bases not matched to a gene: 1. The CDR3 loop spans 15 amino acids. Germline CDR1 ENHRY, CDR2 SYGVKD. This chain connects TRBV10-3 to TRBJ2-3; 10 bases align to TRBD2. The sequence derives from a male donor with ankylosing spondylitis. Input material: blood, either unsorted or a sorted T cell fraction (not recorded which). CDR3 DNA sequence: TGTGCCATCAGTGAGTCCAGCGGGGGGGCAGATACGCAGTATTTT. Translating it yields CAISESSGGADTQYF.